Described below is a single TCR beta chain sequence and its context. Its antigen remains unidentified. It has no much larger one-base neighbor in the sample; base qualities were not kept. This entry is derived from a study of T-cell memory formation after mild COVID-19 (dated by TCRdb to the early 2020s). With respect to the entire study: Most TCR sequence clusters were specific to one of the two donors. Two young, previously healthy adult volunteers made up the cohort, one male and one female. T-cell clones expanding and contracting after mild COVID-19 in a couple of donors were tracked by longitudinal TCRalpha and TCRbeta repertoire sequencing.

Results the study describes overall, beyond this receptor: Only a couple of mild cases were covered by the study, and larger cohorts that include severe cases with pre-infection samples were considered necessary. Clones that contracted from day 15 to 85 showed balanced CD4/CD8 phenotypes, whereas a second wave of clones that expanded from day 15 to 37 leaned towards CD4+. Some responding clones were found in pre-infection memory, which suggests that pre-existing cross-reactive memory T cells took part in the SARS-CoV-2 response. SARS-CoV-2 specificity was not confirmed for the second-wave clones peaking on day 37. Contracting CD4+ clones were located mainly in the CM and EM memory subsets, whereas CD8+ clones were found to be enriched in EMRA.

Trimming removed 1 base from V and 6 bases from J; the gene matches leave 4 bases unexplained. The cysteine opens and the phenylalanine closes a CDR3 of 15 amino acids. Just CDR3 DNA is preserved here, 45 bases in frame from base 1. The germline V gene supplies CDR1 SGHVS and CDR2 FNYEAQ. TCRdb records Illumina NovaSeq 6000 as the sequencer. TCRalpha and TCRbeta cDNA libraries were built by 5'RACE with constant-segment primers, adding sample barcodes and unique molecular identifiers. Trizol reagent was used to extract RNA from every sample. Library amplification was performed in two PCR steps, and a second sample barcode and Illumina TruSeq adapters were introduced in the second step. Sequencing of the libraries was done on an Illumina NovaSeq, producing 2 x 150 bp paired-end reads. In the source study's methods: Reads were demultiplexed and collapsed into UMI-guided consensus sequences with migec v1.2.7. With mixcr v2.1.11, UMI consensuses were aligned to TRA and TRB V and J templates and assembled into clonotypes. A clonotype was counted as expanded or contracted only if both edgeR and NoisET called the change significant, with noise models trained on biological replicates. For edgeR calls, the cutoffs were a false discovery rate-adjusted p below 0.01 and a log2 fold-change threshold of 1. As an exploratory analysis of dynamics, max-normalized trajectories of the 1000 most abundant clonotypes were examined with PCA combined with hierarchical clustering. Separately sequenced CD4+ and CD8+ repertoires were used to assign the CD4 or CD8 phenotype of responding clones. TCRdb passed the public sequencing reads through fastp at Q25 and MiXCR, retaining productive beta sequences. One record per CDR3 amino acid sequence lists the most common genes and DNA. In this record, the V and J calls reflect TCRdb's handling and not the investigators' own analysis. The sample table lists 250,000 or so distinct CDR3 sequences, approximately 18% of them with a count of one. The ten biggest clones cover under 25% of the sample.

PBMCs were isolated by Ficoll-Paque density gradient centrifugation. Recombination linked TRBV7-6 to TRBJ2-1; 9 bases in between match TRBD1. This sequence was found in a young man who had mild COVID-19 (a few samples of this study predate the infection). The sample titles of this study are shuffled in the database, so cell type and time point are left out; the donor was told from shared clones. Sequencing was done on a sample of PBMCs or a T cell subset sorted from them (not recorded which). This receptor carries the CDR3 CASSLGDRGFNEQFF. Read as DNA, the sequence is TGTGCCAGCAGCTTAGGAGACAGGGGGTTCAATGAGCAGTTCTTC.